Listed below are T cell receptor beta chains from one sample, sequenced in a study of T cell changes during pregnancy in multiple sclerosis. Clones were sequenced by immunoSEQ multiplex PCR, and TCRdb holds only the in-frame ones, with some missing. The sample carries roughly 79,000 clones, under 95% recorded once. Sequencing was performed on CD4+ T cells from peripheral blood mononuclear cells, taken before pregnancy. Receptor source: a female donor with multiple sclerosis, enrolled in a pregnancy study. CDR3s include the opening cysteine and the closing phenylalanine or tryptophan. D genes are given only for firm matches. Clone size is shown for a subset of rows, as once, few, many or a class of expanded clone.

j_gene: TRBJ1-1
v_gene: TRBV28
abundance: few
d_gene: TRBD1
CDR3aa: CASSLRVDRGRTEAFF
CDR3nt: TGTGCCAGCAGTTTGAGGGTGGACAGGGGGAGGACTGAAGCTTTCTTT

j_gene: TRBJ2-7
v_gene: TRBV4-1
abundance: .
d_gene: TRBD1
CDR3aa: CASSQVGTGNDEQYF
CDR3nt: TGCGCCAGCAGCCAAGTGGGGACAGGGAATGACGAGCAGTACTTC

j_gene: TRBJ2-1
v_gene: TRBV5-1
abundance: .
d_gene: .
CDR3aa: CASSVRGNEQFF
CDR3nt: TGCGCCAGCTCGGTTCGGGGCAATGAGCAGTTCTTC

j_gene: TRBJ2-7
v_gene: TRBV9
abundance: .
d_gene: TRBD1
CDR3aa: CASSPWDREEEQYF
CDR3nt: TGTGCCAGCAGCCCATGGGACAGGGAAGAGGAGCAGTACTTC

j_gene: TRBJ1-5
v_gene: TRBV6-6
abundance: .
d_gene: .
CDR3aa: CASSYVGDGQPQHF
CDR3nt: TGTGCCAGCAGTTATGTGGGAGACGGACAGCCCCAGCATTTT

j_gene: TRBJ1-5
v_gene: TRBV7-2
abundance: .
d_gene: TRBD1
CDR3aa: CASRGGSHQPQHF
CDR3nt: TGTGCCAGCAGAGGGGGCAGTCATCAGCCCCAGCATTTT

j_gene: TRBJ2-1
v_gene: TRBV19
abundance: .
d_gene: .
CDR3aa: CASSPYRTLSNEQFF
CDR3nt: TGTGCCAGTAGTCCCTACAGGACCTTATCCAATGAGCAGTTCTTC

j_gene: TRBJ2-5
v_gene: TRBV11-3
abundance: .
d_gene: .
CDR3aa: CASSYPGGEETQYF
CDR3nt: TGTGCCAGCAGCTACCCCGGCGGGGAAGAGACCCAGTACTTC

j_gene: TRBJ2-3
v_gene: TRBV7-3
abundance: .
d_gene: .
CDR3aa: CASSQTREDTQYF
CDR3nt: TGTGCCAGCAGTCAGACGAGGGAGGATACGCAGTATTTT

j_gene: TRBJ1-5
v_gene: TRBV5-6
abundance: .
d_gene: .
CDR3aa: CASSFGQSSNQPQHF
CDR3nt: TGTGCCAGCAGCTTCGGACAAAGCAGCAATCAGCCCCAGCATTTT

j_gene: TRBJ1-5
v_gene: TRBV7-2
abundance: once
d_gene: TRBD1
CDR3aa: CASSLRDSVGNQPQHF
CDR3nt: TGTGCCAGCAGCCTTCGGGACAGCGTGGGCAATCAGCCCCAGCATTTT

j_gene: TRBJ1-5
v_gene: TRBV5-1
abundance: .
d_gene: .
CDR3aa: CASSLSDSTVQPQHF
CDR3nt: TGCGCCAGCAGCTTGTCGGACAGTACCGTTCAGCCCCAGCATTTT

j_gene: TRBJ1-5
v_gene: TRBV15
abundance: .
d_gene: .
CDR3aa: CATSRERLYNQPQHF
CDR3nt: TGTGCCACCAGCAGAGAGCGACTGTACAATCAGCCCCAGCATTTT

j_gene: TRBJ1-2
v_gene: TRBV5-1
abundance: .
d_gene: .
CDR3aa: CASSLGGQGLNYGYTF
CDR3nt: TGCGCCAGCAGCTTAGGCGGACAAGGGCTAAACTATGGCTACACCTTC

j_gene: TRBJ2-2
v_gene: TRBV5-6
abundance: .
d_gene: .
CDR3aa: CASSFRLNFTGELFF
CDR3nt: TGTGCCAGCAGCTTTCGCTTAAACTTCACCGGGGAGCTGTTTTTT

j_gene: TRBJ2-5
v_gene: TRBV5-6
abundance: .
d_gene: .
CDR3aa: CASSLERWKTQYF
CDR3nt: TGTGCCAGCAGCTTGGAGCGATGGAAGACCCAGTACTTC

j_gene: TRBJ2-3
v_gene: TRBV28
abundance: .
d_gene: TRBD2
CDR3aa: CASRSTSGNTDTQYF
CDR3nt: TGTGCCAGCAGATCGACTAGCGGGAACACAGATACGCAGTATTTT

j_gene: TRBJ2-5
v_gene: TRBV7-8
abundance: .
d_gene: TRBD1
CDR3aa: CASSLDGQGGETQYF
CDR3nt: TGTGCCAGCAGCTTAGATGGACAGGGCGGAGAGACCCAGTACTTC

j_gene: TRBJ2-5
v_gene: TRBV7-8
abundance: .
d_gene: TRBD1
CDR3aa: CASSPRDRGKTQYF
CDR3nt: TGTGCCAGCAGCCCCCGGGACAGGGGGAAGACCCAGTACTTC

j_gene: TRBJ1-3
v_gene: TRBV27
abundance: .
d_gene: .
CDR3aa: CASRSPGNTIYF
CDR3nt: TGTGCCAGCCGGTCCCCTGGAAACACCATATATTTT

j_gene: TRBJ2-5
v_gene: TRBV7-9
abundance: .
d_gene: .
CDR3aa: CASSTRRGTLQETQYF
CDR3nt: TGTGCCAGCAGCACAAGAAGGGGGACCTTACAAGAGACCCAGTACTTC

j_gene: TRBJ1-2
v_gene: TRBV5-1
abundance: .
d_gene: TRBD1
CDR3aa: CASSLQGENYGYTF
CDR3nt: TGCGCCAGCAGCTTACAGGGGGAGAACTATGGCTACACCTTC

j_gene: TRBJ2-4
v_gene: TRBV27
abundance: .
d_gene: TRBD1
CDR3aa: CASSLQGGARNIQYF
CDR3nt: TGTGCCAGCAGTTTACAAGGGGGCGCGAGGAACATTCAGTACTTC

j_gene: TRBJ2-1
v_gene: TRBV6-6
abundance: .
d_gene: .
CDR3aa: CASIPGGEWYNEQFF
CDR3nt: TGTGCCAGCATCCCCGGGGGAGAGTGGTACAATGAGCAGTTCTTC

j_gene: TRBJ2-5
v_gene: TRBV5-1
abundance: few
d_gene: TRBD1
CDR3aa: CASSLGDRVETQYF
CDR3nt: TGCGCCAGCAGCTTGGGGGACAGGGTAGAGACCCAGTACTTC

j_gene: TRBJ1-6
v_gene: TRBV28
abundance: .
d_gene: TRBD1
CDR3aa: CASRDRAGLHSPLHF
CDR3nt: TGTGCCAGCCGAGACAGGGCCGGTTTACATTCACCCCTCCACTTT

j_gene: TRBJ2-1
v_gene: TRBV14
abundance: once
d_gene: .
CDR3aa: CASSQPGSYNEQFF
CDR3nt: TGTGCCAGCAGCCAACCAGGGTCCTACAATGAGCAGTTCTTC

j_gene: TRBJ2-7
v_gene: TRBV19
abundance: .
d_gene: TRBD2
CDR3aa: CASSILPSGGGRAPYEQYF
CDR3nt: TGTGCCAGTAGTATCCTCCCCTCCGGAGGCGGGAGGGCCCCCTACGAGCAGTACTTC

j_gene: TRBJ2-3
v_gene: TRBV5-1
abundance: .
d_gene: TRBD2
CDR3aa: CASSTRTSGTDTQYF
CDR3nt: TGCGCCAGCAGCACCAGGACTAGCGGCACAGATACGCAGTATTTT

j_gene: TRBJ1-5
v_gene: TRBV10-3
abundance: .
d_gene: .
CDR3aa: CAISEGAGNQPQHF
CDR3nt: TGTGCCATCAGTGAGGGGGCTGGCAATCAGCCCCAGCATTTT

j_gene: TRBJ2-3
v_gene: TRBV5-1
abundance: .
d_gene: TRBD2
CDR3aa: CASRAGGLGDTQYF
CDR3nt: TGCGCCAGCAGAGCGGGGGGGCTAGGAGATACGCAGTATTTT

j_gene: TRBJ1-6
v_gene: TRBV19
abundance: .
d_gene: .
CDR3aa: CATSYIPTRGDSPLHF
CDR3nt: TGTGCCACCAGCTATATACCCACTCGAGGCGATTCACCCCTCCACTTT

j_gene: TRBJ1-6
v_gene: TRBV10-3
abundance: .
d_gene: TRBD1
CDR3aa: CAIRGQRDSPLHF
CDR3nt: TGTGCCATCAGGGGACAGCGGGATTCACCCCTCCACTTT